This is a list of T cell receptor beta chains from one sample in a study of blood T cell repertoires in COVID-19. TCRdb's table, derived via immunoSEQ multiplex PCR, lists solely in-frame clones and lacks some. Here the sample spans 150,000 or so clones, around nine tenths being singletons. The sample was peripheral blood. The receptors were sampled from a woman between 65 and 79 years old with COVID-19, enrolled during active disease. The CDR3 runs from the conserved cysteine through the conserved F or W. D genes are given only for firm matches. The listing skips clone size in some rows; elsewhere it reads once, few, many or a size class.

CDR3 protein: CASSWGQGADTEAFF; CDR3 DNA: TGTGCCAGCAGCTGGGGACAGGGGGCAGACACTGAAGCTTTCTTT; J gene: TRBJ1-1; D gene: TRBD1; V gene: TRBV7-9; clone size: .
CDR3 protein: CAWTFNTVTGYTEAFF; CDR3 DNA: TGTGCCTGGACCTTCAATACGGTGACAGGGTACACTGAAGCTTTCTTT; J gene: TRBJ1-1; D gene: TRBD1; V gene: TRBV30; clone size: .
CDR3 protein: CASSPLRGALNYEQYF; CDR3 DNA: TGTGCCAGCAGCCCCCTCCGGGGGGCTCTGAACTACGAGCAGTACTTC; J gene: TRBJ2-7; D gene: .; V gene: TRBV4-2; clone size: .
CDR3 protein: CATSDPDRVSDTQYF; CDR3 DNA: TGTGCCACCAGTGACCCTGACAGGGTCTCAGATACGCAGTATTTT; J gene: TRBJ2-3; D gene: TRBD1; V gene: TRBV24-1; clone size: .
CDR3 protein: CASSQSSEQYF; CDR3 DNA: TGTGCCAGCAGCCAATCCAGCGAGCAGTACTTC; J gene: TRBJ2-7; D gene: .; V gene: TRBV3-1/TRBV3-2; clone size: .
CDR3 protein: CASSLYRVDTQYF; CDR3 DNA: TGTGCCAGCAGCTTGTATCGGGTAGATACGCAGTATTTT; J gene: TRBJ2-3; D gene: .; V gene: TRBV5-4; clone size: .
CDR3 protein: CATSRDPAGGSNQPQHF; CDR3 DNA: TGTGCCACCAGCAGAGATCCCGCAGGGGGGAGCAATCAGCCCCAGCATTTT; J gene: TRBJ1-5; D gene: TRBD1; V gene: TRBV15; clone size: .
CDR3 protein: CASSSGTGGTEAFF; CDR3 DNA: TGTGCCAGCAGCTCCGGGACAGGGGGCACTGAAGCTTTCTTT; J gene: TRBJ1-1; D gene: TRBD1; V gene: TRBV11-3; clone size: .
CDR3 protein: CASSSSDGNTIYF; CDR3 DNA: TGTGCCAGCAGCTCGTCAGATGGAAACACCATATATTTT; J gene: TRBJ1-3; D gene: .; V gene: TRBV11-2; clone size: .
CDR3 protein: CASSQDRAFHTEAFF; CDR3 DNA: TGTGCCAGCAGTCAGGACAGGGCGTTCCACACTGAAGCTTTCTTT; J gene: TRBJ1-1; D gene: TRBD1; V gene: TRBV14; clone size: .
CDR3 protein: CASSPLGGKRQPQHF; CDR3 DNA: TGTGCCAGCAGTCCCTTGGGGGGGAAACGGCAGCCCCAGCATTTT; J gene: TRBJ1-5; D gene: .; V gene: TRBV6-5; clone size: .
CDR3 protein: CASSLTGSGTEAFF; CDR3 DNA: TGCGCCAGCAGCTTGACAGGGTCGGGAACTGAAGCTTTCTTT; J gene: TRBJ1-1; D gene: .; V gene: TRBV5-1; clone size: few
CDR3 protein: CSALRATGVSYEQYF; CDR3 DNA: TGCAGCGCCCTGCGGGCGACAGGGGTTAGCTACGAGCAGTACTTC; J gene: TRBJ2-7; D gene: TRBD1; V gene: TRBV29-1; clone size: .
CDR3 protein: CASSYIQGAGGYTF; CDR3 DNA: TGCGCCAGCAGCTATATACAGGGGGCTGGCGGCTACACCTTC; J gene: TRBJ1-2; D gene: TRBD1; V gene: TRBV5-1; clone size: .
CDR3 protein: CASSSLAGGNTGELFF; CDR3 DNA: TGTGCCAGCAGCTCCTTAGCGGGGGGGAACACCGGGGAGCTGTTTTTT; J gene: TRBJ2-2; D gene: TRBD2; V gene: TRBV5-4; clone size: .
CDR3 protein: CASSLPGGPSYGYTF; CDR3 DNA: TGTGCCAGCAGTCTCCCCGGGGGACCGAGCTATGGCTACACCTTC; J gene: TRBJ1-2; D gene: .; V gene: TRBV28; clone size: once
CDR3 protein: CASRYRAGHYGYTF; CDR3 DNA: TGTGCCAGTAGGTATAGGGCGGGCCACTATGGCTACACCTTC; J gene: TRBJ1-2; D gene: .; V gene: TRBV19; clone size: .
CDR3 protein: CASSETGLNTEAFF; CDR3 DNA: TGTGCCAGCAGCGAAACAGGCTTGAACACTGAAGCTTTCTTT; J gene: TRBJ1-1; D gene: .; V gene: TRBV7-9; clone size: .
CDR3 protein: CAIREGQGERESSYNEQFF; CDR3 DNA: TGTGCCATCAGGGAAGGACAGGGGGAACGGGAAAGCTCCTACAATGAGCAGTTCTTC; J gene: TRBJ2-1; D gene: TRBD1; V gene: TRBV10-3; clone size: .
CDR3 protein: CASSPTGVVQPQHF; CDR3 DNA: TGTGCCAGCAGTCCAACAGGGGTGGTTCAGCCCCAGCATTTT; J gene: TRBJ1-5; D gene: TRBD1; V gene: TRBV9; clone size: .
CDR3 protein: CASMGTGSAKSNQPQHF; CDR3 DNA: TGTGCCAGCATGGGTACAGGGTCGGCCAAAAGCAATCAGCCCCAGCATTTT; J gene: TRBJ1-5; D gene: .; V gene: TRBV28; clone size: .
CDR3 protein: CASSLEAGRDTEAFF; CDR3 DNA: TGTGCCAGCAGCTTGGAGGCGGGTAGGGACACTGAAGCTTTCTTT; J gene: TRBJ1-1; D gene: .; V gene: TRBV5-4; clone size: .
CDR3 protein: CASRGTASPYEQYF; CDR3 DNA: TGTGCCAGCAGAGGGACAGCTTCCCCCTACGAGCAGTACTTC; J gene: TRBJ2-7; D gene: TRBD1; V gene: TRBV11-2; clone size: .
CDR3 protein: CASLAGGQLTEAFF; CDR3 DNA: TGTGCCAGCCTGGCCGGGGGTCAGCTCACTGAAGCTTTCTTT; J gene: TRBJ1-1; D gene: .; V gene: TRBV2; clone size: .
CDR3 protein: CASSPSRGGKETQYF; CDR3 DNA: TGTGCCAGCAGCCCAAGTCGGGGGGGAAAAGAGACCCAGTACTTC; J gene: TRBJ2-5; D gene: TRBD2; V gene: TRBV7-2; clone size: once
CDR3 protein: CASSLQGNYGYTF; CDR3 DNA: TGTGCCAGCAGTCTCCAGGGGAACTATGGCTACACCTTC; J gene: TRBJ1-2; D gene: .; V gene: TRBV12-3/TRBV12-4; clone size: .
CDR3 protein: CATSGMNLGRATNEKLFF; CDR3 DNA: TGTGCCACCAGCGGAATGAACCTAGGAAGAGCAACTAATGAAAAACTGTTTTTT; J gene: TRBJ1-4; D gene: .; V gene: TRBV15; clone size: .
CDR3 protein: CASSLGGGGNQPQHF; CDR3 DNA: TGTGCCAGCAGTTTAGGGGGGGGAGGCAATCAGCCCCAGCATTTT; J gene: TRBJ1-5; D gene: .; V gene: TRBV27; clone size: .
CDR3 protein: CASSPDRGNTEAFF; CDR3 DNA: TGTGCCAGCAGCCCTGATCGGGGAAACACTGAAGCTTTCTTT; J gene: TRBJ1-1; D gene: .; V gene: TRBV11-2; clone size: .
CDR3 protein: CASSSRAGSNYGYTF; CDR3 DNA: TGTGCCAGCAGCTCTCGTGCGGGTTCTAACTATGGCTACACCTTC; J gene: TRBJ1-2; D gene: .; V gene: TRBV7-2; clone size: .
CDR3 protein: CASSPGLGGLAKNIQYF; CDR3 DNA: TGTGCCAGCAGCCCTGGACTTGGTGGACTAGCCAAAAACATTCAGTACTTC; J gene: TRBJ2-4; D gene: .; V gene: TRBV3-1/TRBV3-2; clone size: .
CDR3 protein: CASSTRTGPGHTEAFF; CDR3 DNA: TGTGCCAGCAGTACCCGGACAGGCCCCGGTCACACTGAAGCTTTCTTT; J gene: TRBJ1-1; D gene: TRBD1; V gene: TRBV2; clone size: .
CDR3 protein: CAISEAGETQYF; CDR3 DNA: TGTGCCATCAGTGAGGCGGGGGAGACCCAGTACTTC; J gene: TRBJ2-5; D gene: .; V gene: TRBV10-3; clone size: .
CDR3 protein: CASSYSTNQPQHF; CDR3 DNA: TGTGCCAGCAGTTACTCGACTAATCAGCCCCAGCATTTT; J gene: TRBJ1-5; D gene: .; V gene: TRBV6-5; clone size: .
CDR3 protein: CASSPYPDRGEQYF; CDR3 DNA: TGTGCCAGCAGCCCCTATCCGGACAGGGGCGAGCAGTACTTC; J gene: TRBJ2-7; D gene: TRBD1; V gene: TRBV7-2; clone size: .